This TCR beta chain originates from a study of cytomegalovirus exposure and HLA in healthy donors. Study-level information: Genotyping showed about 80% of over 350 donors falling in the Caucasian-associated ancestry cluster. Whole-study findings and limits: There were approximately 150 TCR beta chains listed as cytomegalovirus-associated. Most TCR beta V segments were productive about 90% or about 30% of the time in an earlier analysis.

The PCR made use of 60 Vbeta and 13 Jbeta primers. Source study methods: Per a later analysis, the number of unique TCR beta chains was roughly 83 million, of which around 9.9 million were shared. Sequencing used immunoSEQ multiplex PCR; TCRdb keeps in-frame clones, though not all of them. The V and J calls and the clone size are those of that table, but D and trimming were determined from the DNA. The table lists some 190,000 clones, about 82% of them singletons. On this clone: Its antigen is unknown.

The CDR3 is 15 residues long. Trimming pared 0 bases from V and 0 bases from J, leaving 8 bases between. Germline CDR1 and CDR2: MNHEY and SVGAGI. The chain links TRBV6-5 to TRBJ2-5; the D gene is possibly TRBD1 (6 bases). The receptor's source is a woman aged 30 to 39 in good health and CMV-seronegative. Sequenced input: PBMCs. The CDR3 region is CASSYSRGNQETQYF. For the CDR3, the DNA is TGTGCCAGCAGTTACTCGAGGGGGAACCAAGAGACCCAGTACTTC.